Listed below are T cell receptor beta chains from one sample, sequenced in a study of T cells in Graves' hyperthyroidism and ophthalmopathy. TCRdb recomputed calls from the multiplex PCR reads with MiXCR, one row per CDR3 protein. This table holds a few hundred thousand distinct CDR3 sequences, approximately 44% found once. Input material: peripheral blood or thyroid tissue (not recorded which). The receptors shown here come from a woman between 18 and 29 years old with Graves' hyperthyroidism. CDR3s include the opening cysteine and the closing phenylalanine or tryptophan. Fields, in order: clone size, V gene, J gene, D gene, CDR3 protein, CDR3 DNA. A D gene is named only where the DNA matches it firmly. Clone size is shown for a subset of rows, as once, few, many or a class of expanded clone.

many,TRBV7-2,TRBJ2-2,TRBD2,CASSLDETSGIITGELFF,TGTGCCAGCAGCTTAGACGAGACTAGCGGGATTATCACCGGGGAGCTGTTTTTT
many,TRBV12-3/TRBV12-4,TRBJ2-7,-,CASSLSRAGVNDEQYF,TGTGCCAGCAGTCTTTCGCGGGCAGGGGTTAATGACGAGCAGTACTTC
many,TRBV20-1,TRBJ2-2,TRBD2,CSAPGTSDSNTGELFF,TGCAGTGCACCTGGGACTAGCGACTCGAACACCGGGGAGCTGTTTTTT
-,TRBV7-2,TRBJ1-4,-,CASSYGSANEKLFF,TGTGCCAGCAGTTACGGGAGCGCTAATGAAAAACTGTTTTTT
few,TRBV12-3/TRBV12-4,TRBJ2-7,TRBD1,CASRHPSGTASYEQYF,TGTGCCAGCAGACATCCCTCTGGGACAGCCTCCTACGAGCAGTACTTC
many,TRBV29-1,TRBJ2-5,TRBD2,CSVGLAGETQYF,TGCAGCGTCGGACTAGCGGGAGAGACCCAGTACTTC
few,TRBV2,TRBJ1-2,TRBD1,CVSGQGAGYGYTF,TGTGTCAGCGGACAGGGGGCCGGCTATGGCTACACCTTC
-,TRBV29-1,TRBJ1-6,-,CSLGGGQRSPLHF,TGCAGCTTAGGAGGGGGGCAAAGATCACCCCTCCACTTT
-,TRBV6-6,TRBJ2-2,-,CASSYPSRLGGDPGELFF,TGTGCCAGCAGTTACCCCAGCAGACTAGGTGGAGATCCCGGGGAGCTGTTTTTT
many,TRBV6-5,TRBJ1-5,-,CASSPGRRAINQPQHF,TGTGCCAGCAGCCCGGGGAGGAGGGCGATCAATCAGCCCCAGCATTTT
few,TRBV5-1,TRBJ1-3,-,CASSLDRPYSGNTIYF,TGCGCCAGCAGCTTGGACAGGCCGTACTCTGGAAACACCATATATTTT
once,TRBV2,TRBJ2-3,-,CASTKGGGSGDTQYF,TGTGCCAGCACCAAGGGGGGGGGAAGTGGAGATACGCAGTATTTT
many,TRBV19,TRBJ1-5,TRBD1,CASREDRGPYQPQHF,TGTGCCAGTAGGGAGGACAGGGGGCCCTATCAGCCCCAGCATTTT
-,TRBV10-3,TRBJ2-7,-,CADTVAEQYF,TGTGCCGACACTGTGGCGGAGCAGTACTTC
many,TRBV2,TRBJ1-5,TRBD1,CASTTSPDRDQPQHF,TGTGCCAGCACTACGTCCCCCGACAGGGACCAGCCCCAGCATTTT
-,TRBV20-1,TRBJ2-2,TRBD2,CSASSPSGRDTGELFF,TGCAGTGCTAGTTCCCCTAGCGGGAGGGACACCGGGGAGCTGTTTTTT
few,TRBV12-3/TRBV12-4,TRBJ2-1,TRBD2,CASTNLAGNEQFF,TGTGCCAGCACCAACCTAGCGGGCAATGAGCAGTTCTTC
many,TRBV2,TRBJ1-5,-,CASSEAGGGNQPQHF,TGTGCCAGCAGTGAAGCAGGGGGGGGCAATCAGCCCCAGCATTTT
many,TRBV6-1,TRBJ2-7,-,CASSEALEGHSYEQYF,TGTGCCAGCAGTGAAGCGTTGGAGGGCCACTCCTACGAGCAGTACTTC
-,TRBV5-6,TRBJ1-4,-,CASSLLFLPDPEKLFF,TGTGCCAGCAGCTTACTTTTCCTCCCTGATCCGGAAAAACTGTTTTTT
-,TRBV7-7,TRBJ2-5,TRBD2,CASSAGRLETQYF,TGTGCCAGCAGCGCCGGGAGGCTCGAGACCCAGTACTTC
-,TRBV7-9,TRBJ2-5,-,CASSWTGDTPAAETQYF,TGTGCCAGCAGCTGGACGGGGGATACGCCTGCCGCAGAGACCCAGTACTTC
-,TRBV7-9,TRBJ1-2,TRBD1,CASSPRDRVGYTF,TGTGCCAGCAGTCCCCGGGACAGGGTGGGCTACACCTTC
many,TRBV29-1,TRBJ2-7,TRBD2,CSVERGGRDSYEQYF,TGCAGCGTTGAAAGAGGCGGGAGGGATTCCTACGAGCAGTACTTC
many,TRBV14,TRBJ2-7,-,CASSLTERSEQYF,TGTGCCAGCAGCTTAACCGAGAGGAGCGAGCAGTACTTC
-,TRBV9,TRBJ2-1,-,CASSVRGTNEQFF,TGTGCCAGCAGCGTGAGGGGTACCAATGAGCAGTTCTTC
-,TRBV7-2,TRBJ2-1,-,CASSSGWRTYNEQFF,TGTGCCAGCAGTTCGGGCTGGAGGACCTACAATGAGCAGTTCTTC
many,TRBV10-3,TRBJ2-7,-,CAISEKLEGYEQYF,TGTGCCATCAGTGAAAAACTAGAAGGATACGAGCAGTACTTC
-,TRBV29-1,TRBJ1-5,TRBD1,CSAAPGQGGQPQHF,TGCAGCGCTGCTCCGGGACAGGGGGGGCAGCCCCAGCATTTT
-,TRBV9,TRBJ2-2,-,CASLRWSGTGELFF,TGTGCCAGTTTACGTTGGTCGGGCACCGGGGAGCTGTTTTTT
-,TRBV29-1,TRBJ2-1,TRBD2,CSVVTSGGNEQFF,TGCAGCGTTGTGACTAGCGGGGGCAATGAGCAGTTCTTC
many,TRBV20-1,TRBJ2-7,-,CSARPISYEQYF,TGCAGTGCTAGACCTATCTCCTACGAGCAGTACTTC
many,TRBV10-3,TRBJ1-1,-,CAISERVGTEAFF,TGTGCCATCAGTGAAAGGGTGGGAACTGAAGCTTTCTTT
many,TRBV11-3,TRBJ1-1,-,CASSLWMNTEAFF,TGTGCCAGCAGCTTATGGATGAACACTGAAGCTTTCTTT
-,TRBV7-2,TRBJ2-7,-,CASSPALSRLYNEQYF,TGTGCCAGCAGCCCCGCACTCTCCCGTCTTTACAATGAGCAGTACTTC
-,TRBV2,TRBJ1-1,-,CASRLLAGGRWTEAFF,TGTGCCAGCAGGCTACTAGCGGGAGGGCGGTGGACTGAAGCTTTCTTT
many,TRBV4-1,TRBJ1-6,-,CASSQEGARDNSPLHF,TGCGCCAGCAGCCAAGAAGGGGCGCGGGATAATTCACCCCTCCACTTT
few,TRBV25-1,TRBJ2-5,-,CASSDSPGVETQYF,TGTGCCAGCAGTGATTCCCCGGGAGTAGAGACCCAGTACTTC
-,TRBV20-1,TRBJ2-5,TRBD2,CSAQTSGRREETQYF,TGCAGTGCTCAGACTAGCGGGAGGCGCGAAGAGACCCAGTACTTC
-,TRBV5-1,TRBJ2-7,-,CASSEREGNYEQYF,TGCGCCAGCAGCGAACGAGAGGGGAACTACGAGCAGTACTTC
many,TRBV7-2,TRBJ2-7,-,CASSLGIEQYF,TGTGCCAGCAGCTTAGGGATCGAGCAGTACTTC
once,TRBV10-3,TRBJ2-7,TRBD2,CAISESPPWGEGYEQYF,TGTGCCATCAGTGAGTCGCCACCGTGGGGGGAGGGGTACGAGCAGTACTTC
many,TRBV6-6,TRBJ1-1,-,CASTDMDSEAFF,TGTGCCAGCACCGACATGGACAGTGAAGCTTTCTTT
many,TRBV7-6,TRBJ1-4,-,CASSLVQGEKLFF,TGTGCCAGCAGCTTAGTGCAGGGTGAAAAACTGTTTTTT
many,TRBV20-1,TRBJ1-4,-,CSASPEVGAAREKLFF,TGCAGTGCTAGTCCCGAGGTAGGGGCCGCCCGGGAAAAACTGTTTTTT
-,TRBV7-9,TRBJ2-5,-,CASSGKGLQETQYF,TGTGCCAGCAGCGGAAAGGGGCTCCAAGAGACCCAGTACTTC
many,TRBV20-1,TRBJ1-5,-,CSANRDANQPQHF,TGCAGTGCAAACAGGGACGCCAATCAGCCCCAGCATTTT
once,TRBV29-1,TRBJ1-2,-,CSLRTWRGYTF,TGCAGTTTACGGACATGGCGGGGCTACACCTTC
many,TRBV7-2,TRBJ2-7,TRBD2,CASSPPAGGPYEQYF,TGTGCCAGCAGCCCGCCAGCGGGAGGTCCCTACGAGCAGTACTTC
many,TRBV12-3/TRBV12-4,TRBJ1-4,TRBD1,CASRVQTGAEKLFF,TGTGCCAGCCGAGTTCAGACAGGGGCTGAAAAACTGTTTTTT
many,TRBV30,TRBJ2-5,-,CAWAPQGETQYF,TGTGCCTGGGCTCCCCAGGGGGAGACCCAGTACTTC
few,TRBV27,TRBJ1-1,-,CASSKLQGFGEAFF,TGTGCCAGCAGTAAACTCCAGGGTTTTGGTGAAGCTTTCTTT